This TCR beta chain was identified in a study of shared clonotypes between healthy human individuals (dated by TCRdb to 2020 to 2022). About the study as a whole: A couple of women and three men aged 18 to 49 years were included in the cohort. For each donor, three plates each were used for CD4 naive and CD4 memory, two plates were used for CD8 naive, and one plate was used for CD8 memory. Per donor, leukapheresis produced somewhere between about 0.9 and 9.5 billion PBMCs. To increase sequencing depth and limit assay-specific biases, different laboratories used diverse techniques to prepare libraries and sequence TCR repertoires. To estimate repertoire size and how much clonotypes are shared between individuals, the study performed deep sequencing of blood TCR repertoires from roughly five healthy adults. The investigation overall reported the following: Naive subsets generally had larger estimated clonotype richness than memory subsets did. The genetic and exposure-history diversity represented was limited by the small number of donors. Sampling was limited to blood, and TCR repertoires in tissue likely differ from TCR repertoires in blood. Roughly 5% of naive CD4, 3.5% of naive CD8, around 2.3% of memory CD4, and 0.4% of memory CD8 clonotypes were shared across a few donors. Even with the large sequencing depth, rarefaction of the sorted-subset datasets indicated that sequencing was incomplete. Compared with non-shared clonotypes, clonotypes shared by all four sorted-subset donors had higher generation probabilities. Pairwise subsampling led to the expectation that sequencing depth would affect the degree of clonotype sharing among donors.

Based on the germline V gene, the CDR1 and CDR2 sequences are SGHRS and YFSETQ. Compared with germline, V lacks 0 bases and J lacks 7 bases; bases without a gene match: 19. The CDR3 goes from the cysteine to the phenylalanine over 20 residues. The entry retains the CDR3 DNA only, 60 bases that are in frame from base 1. TCR CDR3 regions were amplified from genomic DNA by multiplex PCR using the deep immunoSEQ assay. For each cell subset, the extracted genomic DNA was distributed evenly across all wells of several immunoSEQ 96-well plates, and each plate served as one replicate. For sorted subsets, 150 to 200 ng genomic DNA, equal to 30,000 to 35,000 T cell genomes, was loaded into each replicate PCR. Purified libraries were quantified with a Qubit 3.0 fluorometer, sized on a Bioanalyzer 2100, and re-quantified with the KAPA Library Quantification kit. A separate single-read 150-cycle Illumina NextSeq 550 flow cell was used to sequence each immunoSEQ 96-well plate. Concerning the study's data processing: Because only junctional sequences without quality scores were contained in the immunoSEQ output, filtering matching that applied to full-length reads could not be performed. Sequences were annotated with PyIR, a Python wrapper for IgBLAST v1.9, and V/J genes and CDR3 were assigned using IMGT germline references. Reads with weak V/J assignments (E-value above 1e-6), missing CDR3, stop codons, out-of-frame junctions, or ambiguous translated residues were removed. A V3J clonotype was defined by an identical inferred V gene, J gene, and CDR3 amino acid sequence. Percentage overlap between repertoires was computed as shared unique clonotypes divided by the size of the smaller repertoire. Richness of each repertoire was evaluated using RTK rarefaction, the Chao1 estimator, and Recon v2.1 estimates of unobserved clonotypes. OLGA was used to compute generation probabilities for all TCRbeta clonotypes that the gDNA method yielded from a handful of donors. In TCRdb, the immuneACCESS table is reduced to in-frame sequences with V and J assigned. These tables do not hold every clone; where another copy was compared, an unresolved V gene accounts for under half, and the others remain unexplained. The V and J calls and clone size come from that table; D and trimming were worked out from the DNA. In this sample the table shows some 2.1 million clones, 85% to 95% of which occur a single time. The ten biggest clones cover 0.13% of the sample.

To note about this clone: What antigen it recognizes has not been identified. Base qualities were left out, and no much larger clone turns up one base away.

The donors were healthy, HIV-negative adults with no recently reported acute infections or vaccinations. Every donor was a Caucasian adult living in Nashville, Tennessee, USA. CD4+ T cells were enriched by magnetic negative selection; naive cells were then positively selected on CD45RA, and the negative fraction formed the memory subset. Blood was collected by leukapheresis, and PBMCs were isolated by Ficoll-Histopaque density gradient centrifugation and then cryopreserved in liquid nitrogen vapor phase. Analytical flow cytometry was used to check the purity and quantity of each magnetically sorted T cell population. Genomic DNA was isolated from each sorted fraction and quantified by UV absorbance on a Nanodrop 2000c.

The V and J genes are TRBV5-1 and TRBJ2-1, with 10 bases in between that match TRBD2. Sequenced input: naive CD4+ T cells sorted from blood. The sample's cell subset or site label, in plain terms: CD45RA+ positively selected. This clonotype was obtained from a man aged 18 to 29 in good health. CDR3 reads: CASSLDGLSSGRALRNEQFF. The bases are TGCGCCAGCAGCTTGGACGGTTTGTCGAGCGGGAGGGCCCTGCGTAATGAGCAGTTCTTC.